The 2 T cell receptor beta chains presented below share a single source sample, sequenced in a study of CD8 T cells in ankylosing spondylitis. Study-wide results and caveats: Ankylosing spondylitis blood appeared to carry a characteristic TCR beta motif of roughly eight highly homologous variants.

The antigens of these receptors remain unknown. One entry per CDR3 protein, called by TCRdb with MiXCR from the 5' RACE reads. The sample holds some 800,000 distinct CDR3 sequences, 12% seen once. The sequencing sample was made of blood, either unsorted or a sorted T cell fraction (not recorded which). Receptors originate from a male donor with ankylosing spondylitis.

The chain couples TRBV24-1 to TRBJ2-1; D is unclear. Germline V gene sequence: CDR1 KGHDR, CDR2 SFDVKD. V lost 3 bases, J lost 0 bases, and 11 bases lay in between. The CDR3 totals 16 residues. The DNA for the CDR3 is TGTGCCACCAGTGATCCGGCTTTCAGCTCCTACAATGAGCAGTTCTTC. It translates to CATSDPAFSSYNEQFF.

The chain couples TRBV28 to TRBJ1-1; no definite D call. The CDR3 loop spans 13 amino acids. The V end was cut by 5 bases, the J end by 5 bases, with 12 bases between. CDR1 is MDHEN and CDR2 is SYDVKM in the germline V gene. CDR3 nucleotide sequence: TGTGCCAGCAGTGATTTAGGAAGAACTGAAGCTTTCTTT. Encoded protein: CASSDLGRTEAFF.